A single sample is the source of the 10 T cell receptor beta chains below, sequenced in a study of T-cell reconstitution after alpha-beta-depleted transplantation in children. A TCRbeta library incorporating unique molecular identifiers was prepared. MiXCR, run by TCRdb on the PCR reads, gives a single entry per CDR3 protein. The sample consists of under 850,000 distinct CDR3 sequences, around 13% of them appearing once. The input for sequencing was PBMCs, taken before TCRalphabeta/CD19-depleted stem cell transplant. The receptors derive from a girl aged 2 to 10 with congenital amegakaryocytic thrombocytopenia, due to receive a stem cell transplant.

This clonotype was detected ten times or more. CDR3 sequence reads: CASSQAGNYEQYF. The CDR3 nucleotides are TGCGCCAGCAGCCAAGCAGGAAACTACGAGCAGTACTTC. V usage is TRBV4-1 and J usage is TRBJ2-7; no firm D call. Germline V gene data show CDR1 as MGHRA and CDR2 as YSYEKL. This CDR3 is 13 amino acids long. Trimming pared 1 base from V and 3 bases from J, leaving 7 bases between.

J is TRBJ2-3 and V is TRBV12-3 or TRBV12-4, with TRBD2 as a possible D gene (6 bases). V was cut by 4 bases and J by 0 bases, with 20 bases left in between. The CDR3 has 18 amino acids. CDR3 coding DNA: TGTGCCAGCAGTTACGGCCCTATACGGGGGACTAGCACAGATACGCAGTATTTT. Translating it yields CASSYGPIRGTSTDTQYF.

V usage is TRBV20-1 and J usage is TRBJ2-1; 7 nucleotides align to TRBD1. V gave up 0 bases and J gave up 2 bases; unmatched junction bases: 22. Germline CDR1 is DFQATT and CDR2 is SNEGSKA (reference sequence). The CDR3 runs 21 residues. For the CDR3, the DNA is TGCAGTGCTAGAGATTACCCCGGAACAGGGGCAACTCTATTTACCTACAATGAGCAGTTCTTC. Translation: CSARDYPGTGATLFTYNEQFF.

This clonotype was counted a few times. The J gene is TRBJ2-5, the V gene TRBV6-1; 9 bases line up with TRBD1. V was pared by 7 bases and J by 0 bases, with 15 bases of the junction left unmatched. CDR1 is MNHNS, CDR2 SASEGT, per germline. CDR3 length: 18 amino acids. This CDR3 is CASTTLTPGQGNQETQYF. The CDR3 nucleotides are TGTGCCAGCACTACCCTAACACCGGGACAGGGTAACCAAGAGACCCAGTACTTC.

This clonotype has a count of ten or more. V gene TRBV5-1 combines with J gene TRBJ2-2; TRBD1 agrees at 11 bases. The CDR3 covers 19 residues. J was trimmed by 0 bases and V by 0 bases; bases with no gene match: 7. Germline CDR1 reads SGHRS; CDR2 reads YFSETQ. The CDR3 region has the DNA TGCGCCAGCAGCTTGGTGTCTTGGGACAGGGGGACGAACACCGGGGAGCTGTTTTTT. The encoded protein is CASSLVSWDRGTNTGELFF.

This clonotype was recorded many times. The DNA for the CDR3 is TGCGCCAGCAGCTGGGAAACGGGGCAGCCCCAGCATTTT. This encodes CASSWETGQPQHF. The V call is TRBV5-1, the J call TRBJ1-5; D gene uncertain. The CDR3 runs 13 residues. Trimming removed 3 bases from V and 7 bases from J, with 11 bases in between. Germline V CDR1 and CDR2: SGHRS, YFSETQ.

This clonotype was recorded at least ten times. CDR3 bases: TGTGCCAGCAGCTTTCCGAGCGGGAGGGTCGACACCGGGGAGCTGTTTTTT. Translated: CASSFPSGRVDTGELFF. This chain links TRBV5-4 with TRBJ2-2; 10 bases are shared with TRBD2. Germline CDR1 reads SGHNT; CDR2 reads YYREEE (reference sequence). With V trimmed by 2 bases and J by 3 bases, 7 bases remained unmatched. This CDR3 has 17 amino acids.

This clonotype showed up just a few times. The V call is TRBV12-3 or TRBV12-4, the J call TRBJ1-5; 9 positions agree with TRBD1. The CDR3 extends over 14 amino acids. Germline trimming cut 5 bases from V and 5 bases from J; bases unmatched to any gene: 4. The CDR3 region has the DNA TGTGCCAGCAGTCACCGACAGGGGGATCAGCCCCAGCATTTT. This encodes CASSHRQGDQPQHF.

This clonotype was seen at least ten times. V usage is TRBV7-9 and J usage is TRBJ2-3; TRBD1 aligns across 11 bases. V lost 9 bases and J lost 3; bases outside the gene matches: 2. This CDR3 spans 13 amino acids. Germline V gene data show CDR1 as SEHNR and CDR2 as FQNEAQ (reference sequence). The CDR3: CASGTGGTDTQYF. In DNA, the CDR3 is TGTGCCAGTGGGACAGGGGGGACAGATACGCAGTATTTT. The whole variable domain, filled in from reference TRBV7-9 and TRBJ2-3, reads DTGVSQNPRHKITKRGQNVTFRCDPISEHNRLYWYRQTLGQGPEFLTYFQNEAQLEKSRLLSDRFSAERPKGSFSTLEIQRTEQGDSAMYLCASGTGGTDTQYFGPGTRLTVL.

The chain has TRBV20-1 and TRBJ2-7; the D is unclear. The V end was cut by 3 bases, the J end by 4 bases, with 13 bases between. The CDR3 sequence is 13 residues long. Germline lookup yields CDR1 DFQATT and CDR2 SNEGSKA (reference sequence). CDR3 loop: CSARGSATYEQYF. The CDR3 DNA follows: TGCAGTGCTAGGGGGTCGGCAACGTACGAGCAGTACTTC.